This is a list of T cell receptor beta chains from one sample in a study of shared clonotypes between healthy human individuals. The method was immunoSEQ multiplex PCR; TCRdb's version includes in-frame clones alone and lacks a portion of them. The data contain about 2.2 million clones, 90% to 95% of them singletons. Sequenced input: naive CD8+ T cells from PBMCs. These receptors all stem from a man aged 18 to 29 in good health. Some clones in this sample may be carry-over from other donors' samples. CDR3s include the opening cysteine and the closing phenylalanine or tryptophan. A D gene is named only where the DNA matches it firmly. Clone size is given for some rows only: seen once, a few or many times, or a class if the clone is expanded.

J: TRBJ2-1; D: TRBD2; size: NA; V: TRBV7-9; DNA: TGTGCCAGCAGCGCCGGCGGGAGTATTGAGCAGTTCTTC; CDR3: CASSAGGSIEQFF
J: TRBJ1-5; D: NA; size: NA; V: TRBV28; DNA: TGTGCCATCACCCGACCGTATAGCAATCAGCCCCAGCATTTT; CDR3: CAITRPYSNQPQHF
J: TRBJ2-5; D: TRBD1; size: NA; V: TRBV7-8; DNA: TGTGCCAGCAGCGACGGGACAGGGGCGGGAGAGACCCAGTACTTC; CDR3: CASSDGTGAGETQYF
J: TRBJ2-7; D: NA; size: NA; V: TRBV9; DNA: TGTGCCAGCAGCGGGCGGGAAAGCGAGCAGTACTTC; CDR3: CASSGRESEQYF
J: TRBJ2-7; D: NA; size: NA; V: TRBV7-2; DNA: TGTGCCAGCAGCGTCGGACTAACCTACGAGCAGTACTTC; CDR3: CASSVGLTYEQYF
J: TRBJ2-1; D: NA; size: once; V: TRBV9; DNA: TGTGCCAGCAGCGCCACCGAGAACAATGAGCAGTTCTTC; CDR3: CASSATENNEQFF
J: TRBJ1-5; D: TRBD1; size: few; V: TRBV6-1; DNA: TGTGCCAGCAGTGGAAGGGGGCGACAGCCCCAGCATTTT; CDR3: CASSGRGRQPQHF
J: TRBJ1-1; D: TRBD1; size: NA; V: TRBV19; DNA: TGTGCCAGTAGTATTCCAGGGGGGAGCACTGAAGCTTTCTTT; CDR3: CASSIPGGSTEAFF
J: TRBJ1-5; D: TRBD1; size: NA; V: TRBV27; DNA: TGTGCCAGCAGTTCCACAGGGGCCCAGCCCCAGCATTTT; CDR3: CASSSTGAQPQHF
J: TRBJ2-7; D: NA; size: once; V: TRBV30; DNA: TGTGCCTGGAGTGTGGGTTCCTACGAGCAGTACTTC; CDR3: CAWSVGSYEQYF
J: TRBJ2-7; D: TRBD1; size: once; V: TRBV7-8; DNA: TGTGCCAGCAGCTTCCGGGACAGCACCTACGAGCAGTACTTC; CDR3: CASSFRDSTYEQYF
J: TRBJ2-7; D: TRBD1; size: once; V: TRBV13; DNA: TGTGCCAGCAGCTTAAGGACAGGCTCCTCCTACGAGCAGTACTTC; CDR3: CASSLRTGSSYEQYF
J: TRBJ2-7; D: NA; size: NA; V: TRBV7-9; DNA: TGTGCCAGCAGCCCTTTAGGGTTCTACGAGCAGTACTTC; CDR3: CASSPLGFYEQYF
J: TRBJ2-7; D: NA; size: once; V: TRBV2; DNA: TGTGCCAGCAGTGGGTTAATGTACGAGCAGTACTTC; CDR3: CASSGLMYEQYF
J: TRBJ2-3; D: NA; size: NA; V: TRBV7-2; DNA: TGTGCCAGCAGCCCAAAGGGCCCAGATAACAACGCAGATACGCAGTATTTT; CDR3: CASSPKGPDNNADTQYF
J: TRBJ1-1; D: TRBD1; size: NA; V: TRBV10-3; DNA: TGTGCCACCGGACAGGGGGGGTGGACTGAAGCTTTCTTT; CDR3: CATGQGGWTEAFF
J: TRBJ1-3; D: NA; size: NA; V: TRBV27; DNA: TGTGCCAGCAGGCCCGGTGGATTCGCTGGAAACACCATATATTTT; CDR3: CASRPGGFAGNTIYF
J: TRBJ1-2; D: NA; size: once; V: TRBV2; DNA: TGTGCCAGCAGTGAAGTTAACTATGGCTACACCTTC; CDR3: CASSEVNYGYTF
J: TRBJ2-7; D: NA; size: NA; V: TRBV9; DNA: TGTGCCAGCAGCAGGTCGGGCCGGGGAGCCTACGAGCAGTACTTC; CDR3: CASSRSGRGAYEQYF
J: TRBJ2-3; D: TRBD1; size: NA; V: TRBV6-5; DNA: TGTGCCAGCAGTTGGGGACAGAGCACAGATACGCAGTATTTT; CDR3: CASSWGQSTDTQYF
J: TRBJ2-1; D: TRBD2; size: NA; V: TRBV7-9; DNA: TGTGCCAGCAGCCCCAATAGCGGGAGGGCCGATGAGCAGTTCTTC; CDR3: CASSPNSGRADEQFF
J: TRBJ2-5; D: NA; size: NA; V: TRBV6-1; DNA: TGTGCCAGCAGCGATACGTCCCCGGGGGAGACCCAGTACTTC; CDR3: CASSDTSPGETQYF
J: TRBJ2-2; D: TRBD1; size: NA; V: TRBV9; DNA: TGTGCCAGCAGTGACCGGGACAGGGAGAGCACCGGGGAGCTGTTTTTT; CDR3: CASSDRDRESTGELFF
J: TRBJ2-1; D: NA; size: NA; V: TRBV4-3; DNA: TGCGCCAGCAGCCAAGGGGCTGGGGTAGCGGAGCTCTACAATGAGCAGTTCTTC; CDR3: CASSQGAGVAELYNEQFF
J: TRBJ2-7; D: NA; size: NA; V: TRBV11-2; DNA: TGTGCCAGCAGCTTAGGAGGGAACTACGAGCAGTACTTC; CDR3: CASSLGGNYEQYF
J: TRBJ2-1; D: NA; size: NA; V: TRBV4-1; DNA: TGCGCCAGCAGCCAAGATCCCGCTGCCAACAATGAGCAGTTCTTC; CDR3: CASSQDPAANNEQFF
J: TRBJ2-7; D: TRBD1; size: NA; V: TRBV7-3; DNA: TGTGCCAGCAGCCAAACTGACAGGGAAGCTTCCTACGAGCAGTACTTC; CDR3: CASSQTDREASYEQYF
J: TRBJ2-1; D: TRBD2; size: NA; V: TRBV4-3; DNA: TGCGCCAGCAGCCAACCGGGACTAGCTTTTTCCAATGAGCAGTTCTTC; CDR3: CASSQPGLAFSNEQFF
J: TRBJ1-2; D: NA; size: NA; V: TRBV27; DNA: TGTGCCAGCAGCCCCCTGGGGACTTATGGCTACACCTTC; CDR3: CASSPLGTYGYTF
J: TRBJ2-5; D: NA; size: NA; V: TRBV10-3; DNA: TGTGCCATCAGTGACTACCAAGAGACCCAGTACTTC; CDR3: CAISDYQETQYF
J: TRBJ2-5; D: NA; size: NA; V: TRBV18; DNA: TGTGCCAGCTCACCGACAGCAAACCAAGAGACCCAGTACTTC; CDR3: CASSPTANQETQYF
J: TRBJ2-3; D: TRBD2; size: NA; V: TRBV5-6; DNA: TGTGCCAGCAGCTGGGGGACTAGCCGGCGGACAGATACGCAGTATTTT; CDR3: CASSWGTSRRTDTQYF
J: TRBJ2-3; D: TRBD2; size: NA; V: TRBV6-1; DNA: TGTGCCAGCAGTGTTCCCGGGACTAGCGGGAATGGGATAGATACGCAGTATTTT; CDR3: CASSVPGTSGNGIDTQYF
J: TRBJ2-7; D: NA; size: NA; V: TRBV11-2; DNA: TGTGCCAGCAGCTTCGGCCCAACCCCCTACGAGCAGTACTTC; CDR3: CASSFGPTPYEQYF
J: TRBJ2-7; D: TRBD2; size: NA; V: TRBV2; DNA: TGTGCCAGTACGCTAGCGGGAGGGACCTACGAGCAGTACTTC; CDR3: CASTLAGGTYEQYF
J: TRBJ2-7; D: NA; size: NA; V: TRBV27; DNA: TGTGCCAGCAGTTTATCGATCGGCGAAGCACTCTACGAGCAGTACTTC; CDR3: CASSLSIGEALYEQYF